The rows below give T cell receptor beta chains drawn from one sample of a study of blood T cells in healthy people across ages. TCRdb redid the calling of the 5' RACE reads with MiXCR, one entry per CDR3 protein. The sample includes some 940,000 distinct CDR3 sequences, approximately 32% seen only once; the top ten take about 10%. These sequences were also reported in another study, on T cells of mothers and their children.

The sample comprised blood. Source of these receptors: a middle-aged woman in good health. Each CDR3 is given with its conserved first and last residue.

v_call,j_call,cdr3_aa
TRBV3-1,TRBJ2-1,CASSQEAEQFF
TRBV7-2,NA,CASSLVGNQMADEQYF
TRBV3-1,TRBJ2-7,CASSLRGLGSYEQYF
TRBV10-3,TRBJ1-3,CAIGRGPGDSGNTVYF
TRBV7-2,NA,CASSDRRGLYEQYF
TRBV7-7,TRBJ2-5,CASSGGLAETQYF
TRBV6-4,TRBJ2-3,CASSETSGGGDAQYF
TRBV5-1,TRBJ2-1,CASSSADRGGDEQFF
TRBV27,TRBJ2-3,CASRTGTRGIMGSDTQYF
TRBV28,TRBJ1-1,CASSLRGGAAEAFF
TRBV18,TRBJ2-2,CASSLKAAGPNTGELFF
TRBV16,TRBJ1-3,CASSQLGASGNTIYF
TRBV5-1,TRBJ1-1,CASSLSPPRSNTEAFF
TRBV7-9,TRBJ2-7,CASSLEVAGYRYEQYF
TRBV9,TRBJ2-3,CASNGGDTTDTQYF
TRBV28,TRBJ2-5,CASSLRGASLETQYF
TRBV10-3,TRBJ2-3,CAISADRGGADTQYF
TRBV20-1,TRBJ2-5,CSIPERGLETQYF
TRBV14,TRBJ2-1,CASSQWGGPCNEQFF
TRBV7-2,TRBJ2-1,CASSLGGAVNNEQFF
TRBV5-1,TRBJ2-3,CASSLALDRVADTQYF
TRBV6-5,TRBJ2-7,CASSYFYRDRDAGTSYEQYF
TRBV7-8,TRBJ1-3,CASTPVSGRPGNTIYF
TRBV4-2,TRBJ1-2,CASSQDGGYGYTF
TRBV5-4,TRBJ2-5,CASSLRGLIGVQETQYF
TRBV28,TRBJ2-4,CASIGLAKNIQYF
TRBV5-1,TRBJ1-5,CASSLVAGDPNQPQHF
TRBV25-1,TRBJ2-7,CASSGGQLFYEQYF
TRBV14,TRBJ2-5,CAGTGAEETQYF
TRBV9,TRBJ2-1,CASSVGGGQFYNEQFF
TRBV20-1,TRBJ1-2,CSAPRGGSNYGYTF
TRBV7-9,TRBJ1-2,CASSVLVTGDYGYTF
TRBV9,TRBJ2-1,CASSAGLARSSYNEQFF
TRBV12-3/TRBV12-4,TRBJ2-7,CASSLAAGGPHEQYF
TRBV20-1,NA,CSARPPTAYEQYF
TRBV27,TRBJ2-7,CASSLSQRLGYEQYF
TRBV6-6,TRBJ2-7,CVSSYPALHEQYF
TRBV29-1,TRBJ2-1,CSVEDPRQGRGDEQFF
TRBV16,TRBJ2-1,CASSQSKRGLAQNNEQFF
TRBV4-3,TRBJ2-6,CASSQGHLRASGANVLTF
TRBV28,TRBJ2-1,CAGSPWGAGGINEQFF
TRBV7-3,TRBJ2-7,CASRPGGGRGEQYF
TRBV7-8,TRBJ2-3,CASSGWLGGTDTQYF
TRBV28,TRBJ1-2,CASSLSGQALSAGYTF
TRBV12-3/TRBV12-4,TRBJ1-5,CASSAGQGVPGLINQPQHF
TRBV12-3/TRBV12-4,TRBJ2-1,CASSTYRGGSYNEQFF
TRBV9,TRBJ2-3,CASSERGTDTQYF
TRBV28,TRBJ2-6,CASSFALPGAISGANVLTF
TRBV6-2/TRBV6-3,TRBJ2-5,CASSNPSRSQETQYF
TRBV5-1,TRBJ1-1,CVSSLDSGPPEAFF
TRBV29-1,TRBJ2-2,CSVRASGGITGELFF
TRBV27,TRBJ2-7,CAGSLGVTYEQYF
TRBV5-1,TRBJ2-7,CASSLGSSDRVYEQYF
TRBV20-1,TRBJ2-6,CSARGIAGANVLTF
TRBV20-1,TRBJ2-7,CSAPAIPLFHEQYF
TRBV7-8,TRBJ2-7,CASSFAESYEQYF
TRBV21-1,TRBJ2-3,CASQRECTDTQYF
TRBV6-5,TRBJ2-7,CASSYSSGGSYEQYF